This note documents a single T cell receptor (beta chain) sequence. The antigen remains undetermined. This clone may be a read error of a much larger clone one base away. Trimming removed 3 bases at V and 0 bases at J, with 7 bases between. From germline, CDR1 is MNHEY and CDR2 SMNVEV (reference sequence). The CDR3 covers 14 residues. The data derive from a study of metastatic and nonmetastatic thyroid tumors. Overall study: It was across blood and tumor or nodule tissue from malignant and benign thyroid patients that repertoires were compared. Regarding the study as a whole: Reported TCR beta diversity, measured in blood and tumor, was significantly higher for malignant thyroid tumors than for benign nodules.

All patients were untreated before thyroid surgery. In the original workflow: Built for papillary thyroid cancer, a distant-metastasis classifier drew on CDR3 differences across clinicopathological groups. TCRdb ran MiXCR on the PCR reads. V and J calls and clone size were set by TCRdb, not the authors. In the table there are approximately 86,000 clones, 12% of which are singletons. This sequence was found in a female donor with papillary thyroid cancer or a benign thyroid nodule (not recorded which). Some clones in this sample may be carry-over from other donors' samples. Source material: tumor tissue. The rearrangement joins TRBV27 to TRBJ2-3; no clear D gene. The CDR3 is CASSLVISTDTQYF. CDR3 in DNA: TGTGCCAGCAGTTTGGTCATAAGCACAGATACGCAGTATTTT.